This T cell receptor (beta chain) was recovered during a study of cytomegalovirus exposure and HLA in healthy donors (dated by TCRdb to about 2017). With respect to the entire study: An earlier analysis of roughly 570 of the donors reported about 260 Gb of sequence data and 117 million unique TCR beta sequences obtained from approximately 180 million T cells. An early release covering some 640 HLA-typed donors comprised about 320 gigabases of sequencing data and tens of millions of unique TCR sequences. Among the roughly 390 genotyped donors, more than 70% belonged to the genetic ancestry cluster associated with self-reported Caucasian donors. The aim of the study was to test whether cataloging public T cell receptors could identify signatures of past pathogen exposure. The study profiled the T cell repertoires of hundreds of subjects by immunosequencing and related them to cytomegalovirus serostatus. Besides the first cohort of hundreds of subjects, a separate validation cohort made up of 120 different subjects was used. To predict cytomegalovirus infection status, the study combined high-throughput TCR immunosequencing, statistical association of individual TCRs with disease status, and machine learning. In a later analysis, previously published TCR beta repertoires from 666 donors were re-analyzed and high-resolution HLA genotyping was added so that TCR occurrence patterns could be studied. Rather than using new phenotypic data, the later analysis identified candidate immune exposures from TCR beta sequences and from how often those sequences occurred across donors. An earlier analysis of around 640 of the donors used high-throughput TCR beta sequencing to judge whether each TCR beta V gene segment behaved as functional or pseudogenic. Donor age, sex, ethnicity and CMV serostatus were collected together with the repertoire data. A later genetic analysis took genome-wide SNP genotypes for about 60% of the roughly 670 donors and used that subset as a discovery cohort. Every repertoire in the discovery cohort had been generated on one and the same sequencing platform. HLA typing included class I and class II loci at four-digit resolution. The number of typed donors differed by locus: roughly 620-630 for A, B, C, DRB1 and DQB1; 500 to 550 for DQA1; roughly 600 for DPA1; and around 490 for DPB1. Four or five DR-DQ haplotypes were handled as single units for association and clustering because linkage in the cohort was strong. Among about 360 genotyped donors of the cohort, an average of approximately 230,000 unique TCR beta nucleotide sequences were sequenced per donor, roughly 20% of them non-productive. The study at large found these results: A total of 150 to 200 TCR beta chains were listed by the study as associated with cytomegalovirus. In a later analysis, HLA-associated TCR beta chains showed more clonal expansion and lower generation probabilities than non-associated chains that were equally common. Only TCR beta chains were sequenced in this cohort, and the absence of alpha or paired-chain data limited detectable features. The classifier was reported to diagnose cytomegalovirus status with high specificity and sensitivity in both the original cohort and the validation cohort. For the cohort, immune exposure information was limited to CMV serostatus. Correlated functional status among segregating V segments might reflect linkage disequilibrium, but an unknown experimental factor could not be ruled out. An earlier analysis of roughly 570 of the donors showed that most TCR beta V segments appeared in productive rearrangements either about 90% or about 30% of the time, which broadly matched IMGT annotations. In a later genetic analysis, fewer N-insertions in productive TCRs were reported among donors in an Asian-associated ancestry cluster than the 666-donor mean. Because counts were too low, about 18 rarely observed V segments, including chromosome 9 orphons, were excluded from the earlier analysis of 500 to 700 of the donors. Sequencing depth was assumed to be roughly uniform across donors in the presence/absence analyses, though that assumption may not hold. When HLA alleles, especially DR and DQ, strongly co-occurred, attributing TCR associations to individual alleles was difficult. A few of the identified cytomegalovirus-associated TCR beta chains were confirmed in vitro to be specific for cytomegalovirus antigens. According to the authors, the approach could potentially be generalized to other disease states and immunological phenotypes. V-gene and J-gene trimming of TCR beta chains was associated with a missense DCLRE1C variant in a later genetic analysis, and the association was replicated in an independent cohort. Because HLA typing was missing for some donors at each locus, association tests included only the typed subset. A further reported finding was that TCR beta sequences accurately predicted the HLA-A and HLA-B alleles for most subjects in the first cohort. In a later analysis, TCR association rates were found to vary across HLA loci, with the most associated TCRs seen for DRB1 alleles and the fewest for HLA-C alleles. Across donors, most TCR sequences were observed very rarely, whereas some public TCRs were present in many individuals. A later analysis reported that several top co-occurrence clusters appeared linked to parvovirus B19, influenza, CMV and Epstein-Barr virus. Some IMGT-functional V segments, including TRBV6-2 and TRBV6-3, could not be told apart with the 87-base-pair reads, so those segments were excluded. The sequencing pipeline was judged likely to have produced a cluster of highly shared sequence variants as a technical artifact. Specific HLA alleles were associated with some 15,000 TCR beta sequences at a false discovery rate of 0.05 in a later analysis. A later analysis found that most CMV-associated TCR beta chains appeared HLA-restricted, with HLA associations seemingly driven largely by CMV exposure.

Concerning this clone: Its binding antigen is unknown. Within one base of it there is no much larger clone, and no base qualities were kept.

The cohort was made up of hundreds of healthy bone marrow donors. At the time of sampling, all cohort members were nominally healthy, though unrecorded immune exposures were likely present. The donor was CMV seronegative and belonged to the group of roughly 330 seronegative cohort members. A peripheral blood sample was provided by each donor, and peripheral blood mononuclear cells were used for TCR beta sequencing. Genomic DNA was extracted from the blood cell samples with the Qiagen DNeasy Blood Extraction Kit. Taken from cysteine to phenylalanine, the CDR3 has 15 residues. Just the 45-base CDR3 DNA is kept, in frame starting at base 1. CDR1 is given as SGHTS and CDR2 as YDEGEE, both from the germline V gene. V was cut back by 4 bases and J by 0 bases, leaving a gap of 12 bases between them. The library relied on the immunoSEQ multiplex PCR assay. The multiplex PCR relied on a mix of 60 forward primers for TCR Vbeta segments and 13 reverse primers for TCR Jbeta segments. Amplification of the CDR3 region of rearranged TCR beta genes was performed with a multiplex PCR assay on genomic DNA. The Illumina HiSeq System was used to sequence the amplified TCR beta libraries as 87-base-pair reads. In the source study's methods: A later analysis counted around 72 million unique TCR beta chains across the 670 or so repertoires, and 9 million to 14 million of these chains were shared by at least two donors. A nearest-neighbor algorithm error-corrected the raw reads and collapsed the reads into unique sequences, merging closely related sequences to remove PCR and sequencing errors. To assign V, D and J gene segments, CDR3 sequences were aligned to IMGT reference sequences. For a sequence to be retained, at least a six-nucleotide match to both a V gene segment and a J gene segment was required. Rearrangements were classified as productive when the CDR3 lacked stop codons and remained in frame with V and J, and all other rearrangements were classified as non-productive. Following IMGT convention, CDR3 was defined as the stretch from the second conserved V-encoded cysteine to the conserved J-encoded phenylalanine. The earlier analysis of some 580 of the donors excluded any sequence lacking an unambiguous match to a single V gene segment. An earlier analysis of several hundred of the donors called V segments functional above 56.7% productive rearrangements and segregating when the between-donor standard deviation exceeded 5%. A statistical classification framework was built to diagnose cytomegalovirus status from the catalog of TCR beta chain sequences. A later analysis assigned V and J genes by comparing TCR nucleotide sequences with IMGT/GENE-DB human TR gene sequences. In a later analysis, CDR3 sequences and most-parsimonious VDJ recombination scenarios were assigned using the TCRdist pipeline. In a later analysis, every TCR beta chain was defined by the combination of its CDR3 amino acid sequence and its V-gene family, and reads without a unique V-gene family were dropped. In a later analysis, nearly 600 highly shared, low-generation-probability nucleotide sequences were removed to address suspected cross-contamination and a sequencing artifact. For each public chain, a later analysis derived a clonal expansion index from normalized ranks of inferred template counts within each repertoire. Generation probabilities in a later analysis came from a VDJ recombination model fitted to out-of-frame rearrangements, and those results were checked against IGoR. In a later analysis, TCR-TCR, TCR-HLA and TCR-CMV co-occurrence was scored with hypergeometric tests, and a repertoire-size bias correction was applied to TCR pairs. To estimate false discovery rates, a later analysis permuted the HLA or CMV assignments 20 times. In a later analysis, co-occurring TCRs were grouped using DBSCAN, and TCRdist sequence similarity was added for clustering within HLA-allele-positive subsets. Co-occurrence clustering excluded repertoires with fewer than 30,000 or more than 120,000 public chains, plus five with anomalous nucleotide sharing. TCRdb took this table from immuneACCESS and kept in-frame rearrangements with V and J called. Such tables lack part of the clones; where checked against another copy, unresolved V genes explain under half of the gap, and the rest is unexplained. The D gene and trimming were derived from the DNA, and the V and J assignments and clone size from that table. The sample includes about 100,000 clones, with over 65% observed a single time. Approximately 2.4% of the sample comes from the top ten.

The source of this sequence is a man aged 40-49 years in good health and CMV-seronegative. The sequencing sample was made of PBMCs. The chain employs TRBV5-8 and TRBJ2-3; 6 matching bases give a weak D call of TRBD1. The nucleotide sequence is given as TGTGCCAGCAGCCCATGGACAGCTAGCACAGATACGCAGTATTTT. The translation is CASSPWTASTDTQYF.